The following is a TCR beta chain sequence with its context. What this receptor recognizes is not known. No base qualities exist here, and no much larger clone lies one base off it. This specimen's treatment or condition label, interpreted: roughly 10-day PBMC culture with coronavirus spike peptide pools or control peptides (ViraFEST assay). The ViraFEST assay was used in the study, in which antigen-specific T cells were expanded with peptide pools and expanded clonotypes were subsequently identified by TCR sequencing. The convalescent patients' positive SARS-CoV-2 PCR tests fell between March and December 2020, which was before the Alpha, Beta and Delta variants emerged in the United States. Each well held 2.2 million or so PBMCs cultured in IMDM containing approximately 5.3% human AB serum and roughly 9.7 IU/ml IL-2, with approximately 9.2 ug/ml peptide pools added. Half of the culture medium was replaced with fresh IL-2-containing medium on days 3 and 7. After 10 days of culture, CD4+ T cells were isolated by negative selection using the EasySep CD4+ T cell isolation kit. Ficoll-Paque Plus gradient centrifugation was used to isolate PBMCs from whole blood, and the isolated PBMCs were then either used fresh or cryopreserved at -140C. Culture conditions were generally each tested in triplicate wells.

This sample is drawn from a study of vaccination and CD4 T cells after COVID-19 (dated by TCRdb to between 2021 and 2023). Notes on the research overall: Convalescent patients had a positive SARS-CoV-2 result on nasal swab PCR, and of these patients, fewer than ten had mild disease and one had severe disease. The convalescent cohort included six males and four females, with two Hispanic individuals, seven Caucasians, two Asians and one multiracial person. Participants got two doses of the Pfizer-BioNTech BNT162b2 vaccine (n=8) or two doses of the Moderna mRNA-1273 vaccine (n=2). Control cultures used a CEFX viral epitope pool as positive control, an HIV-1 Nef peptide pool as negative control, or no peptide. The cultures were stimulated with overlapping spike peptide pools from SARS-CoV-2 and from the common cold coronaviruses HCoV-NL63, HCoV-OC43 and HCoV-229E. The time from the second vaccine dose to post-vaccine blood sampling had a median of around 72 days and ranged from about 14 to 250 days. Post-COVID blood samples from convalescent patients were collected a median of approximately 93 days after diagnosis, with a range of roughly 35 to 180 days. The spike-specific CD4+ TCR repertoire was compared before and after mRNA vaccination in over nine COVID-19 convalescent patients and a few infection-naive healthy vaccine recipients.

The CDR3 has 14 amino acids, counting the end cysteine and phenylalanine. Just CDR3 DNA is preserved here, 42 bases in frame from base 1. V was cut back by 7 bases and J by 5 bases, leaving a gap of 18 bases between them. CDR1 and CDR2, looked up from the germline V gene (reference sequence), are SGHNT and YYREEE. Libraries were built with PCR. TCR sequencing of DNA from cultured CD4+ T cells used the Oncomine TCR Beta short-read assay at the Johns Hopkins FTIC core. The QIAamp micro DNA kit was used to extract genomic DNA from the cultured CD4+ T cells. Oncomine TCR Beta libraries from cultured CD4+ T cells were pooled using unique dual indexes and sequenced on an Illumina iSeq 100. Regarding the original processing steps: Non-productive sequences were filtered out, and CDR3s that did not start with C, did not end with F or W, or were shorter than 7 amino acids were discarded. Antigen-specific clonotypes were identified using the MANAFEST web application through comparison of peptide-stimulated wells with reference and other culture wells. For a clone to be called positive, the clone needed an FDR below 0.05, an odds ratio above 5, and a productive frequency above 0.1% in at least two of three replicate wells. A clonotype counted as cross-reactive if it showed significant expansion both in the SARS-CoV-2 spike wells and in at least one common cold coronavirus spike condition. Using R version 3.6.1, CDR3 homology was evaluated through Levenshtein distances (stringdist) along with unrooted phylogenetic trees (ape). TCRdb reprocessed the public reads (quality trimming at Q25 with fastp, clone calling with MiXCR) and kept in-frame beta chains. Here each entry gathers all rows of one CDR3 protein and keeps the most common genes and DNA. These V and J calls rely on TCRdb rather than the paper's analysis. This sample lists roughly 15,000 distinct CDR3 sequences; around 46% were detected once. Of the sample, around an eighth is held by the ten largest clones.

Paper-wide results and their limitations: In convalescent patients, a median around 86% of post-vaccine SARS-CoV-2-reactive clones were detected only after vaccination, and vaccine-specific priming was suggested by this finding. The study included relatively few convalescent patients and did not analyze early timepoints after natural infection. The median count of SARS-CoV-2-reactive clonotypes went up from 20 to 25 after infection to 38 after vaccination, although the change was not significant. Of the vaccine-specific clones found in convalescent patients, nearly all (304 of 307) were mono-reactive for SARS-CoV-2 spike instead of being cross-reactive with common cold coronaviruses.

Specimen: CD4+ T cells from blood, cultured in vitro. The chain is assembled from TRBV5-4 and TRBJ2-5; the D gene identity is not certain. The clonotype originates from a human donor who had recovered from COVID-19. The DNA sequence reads TGTGCCAGCGCTCCTACGGGCGCCCAGGAGACCCAGTACTTC. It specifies CASAPTGAQETQYF.